Described below is a single TCR beta chain sequence and its context. Its antigen is currently not known. The input lacks base qualities; no much larger clone sits a single base away. The data were taken from a study of cytomegalovirus exposure and HLA in healthy donors (dated by TCRdb to 2017 to 2019). In the study overall: According to an earlier analysis of 587 of the donors, about 179 million T cells yielded approximately 120 million unique TCR beta sequences and approximately 280 Gb of sequence data. Around 320 gigabases of sequencing data and tens of millions of unique TCR sequences were included in an early release covering several hundred HLA-typed donors. Among the roughly 410 genotyped donors, 75% to 90% belonged to the genetic ancestry cluster associated with self-reported Caucasian donors. The study aimed to test whether cataloging public T cell receptors could reveal signatures of past pathogen exposure. The T cell repertoires of 666 subjects were profiled by immunosequencing and related to cytomegalovirus serostatus. A separate validation cohort of roughly 130 different subjects was used in addition to the approximately 640-subject first cohort. To predict cytomegalovirus infection status, the study combined high-throughput TCR immunosequencing, statistical association of individual TCRs with disease status, and machine learning. A later analysis re-examined previously published TCR beta repertoires from around 670 donors and added high-resolution HLA genotyping to investigate patterns of TCR occurrence. The later analysis used no new phenotypic data to find candidate immune exposures, relying instead on TCR beta sequences and their occurrence across donors. An earlier analysis of nearly 600 of the donors applied high-throughput TCR beta sequencing to assess whether each TCR beta V gene segment acted as functional or pseudogenic. Donor age, sex, ethnicity and CMV serostatus were compiled together with the repertoire data. Genome-wide SNP genotypes for about 65% of the 666 donors were used in a later genetic analysis, which treated that subset as a discovery cohort. Every repertoire in the discovery cohort had been generated on one and the same sequencing platform. HLA typing covered class I and class II loci at four-digit resolution. The number of donors typed differed by locus, with about 629-630 for A, B, C, DRB1 and DQB1, over 500 for DQA1, 606 for DPA1, and some 440 for DPB1. Because of strong linkage in the cohort, 5 or 6 DR-DQ haplotypes were treated as single units for association and clustering. Across some 400 genotyped donors of the cohort, an average of approximately 220,000 unique TCR beta nucleotide sequences per donor were sequenced, and approximately 17% of those sequences were non-productive.

Based on the germline V gene, the CDR1 and CDR2 sequences are SGHVS and FQNEAQ. Trimming leaves V shorter by 5 bases and J shorter by 1 base, with the junction holding 16 bases beyond the gene matches. Measured from the cysteine to the phenylalanine, the CDR3 is 18 residues long. The retained sequence is limited to the CDR3, 54 bases, with the frame set at the first base. Points the paper makes about the study in general: It was suggested by the authors that the approach could potentially be generalized to other disease states and immunological phenotypes. Linkage disequilibrium might explain the correlated functional status among segregating V segments, but an unknown experimental factor could not be ruled out. Compared with the roughly 720-donor mean, donors in an Asian-associated ancestry cluster had fewer N-insertions in productive TCRs, according to a later genetic analysis. An earlier analysis of 450 to 750 of the donors showed that most TCR beta V segments appeared in productive rearrangements either about 87% or about 30% of the time, which broadly matched IMGT annotations. In vitro tests confirmed that a few of the cytomegalovirus-associated TCR beta chains recognize cytomegalovirus antigens. Most TCR sequences were seen in very few donors, while some public TCRs were found in many individuals. V-gene and J-gene trimming of TCR beta chains was associated with a missense DCLRE1C variant in a later genetic analysis, and the association was replicated in an independent cohort. About 17 rarely observed V segments, including chromosome 9 orphons, were excluded from the earlier analysis of just under 600 of the donors because counts were too low. In a later analysis, several top co-occurrence clusters were reported to appear linked to parvovirus B19, influenza, CMV and Epstein-Barr virus. Because the 87-base-pair reads could not distinguish some IMGT-functional V segments, including TRBV6-2 and TRBV6-3, those segments were excluded. A later analysis found that TCR association rates varied across HLA loci, with DRB1 alleles showing the most associated TCRs and HLA-C alleles the fewest. HLA typing was unavailable for some donors at each locus, so association tests used only the typed subset. In a later analysis, around 17,000 TCR beta sequences were associated with specific HLA alleles at a false discovery rate of 0.05. In both the original and validation cohorts, the classifier was reported to diagnose cytomegalovirus status with high specificity and sensitivity. Sequencing depth was assumed to be roughly uniform across donors in the presence/absence analyses, though that assumption may not hold. A group of highly shared sequence variants was considered likely to be a technical artifact of the sequencing pipeline. Only TCR beta chains were sequenced in this cohort, and the absence of alpha or paired-chain data limited detectable features. A later analysis found that most CMV-associated TCR beta chains appeared HLA-restricted, with HLA associations seemingly driven largely by CMV exposure. When HLA alleles, especially DR and DQ, strongly co-occurred, attributing TCR associations to individual alleles was difficult. In the study, approximately 160 TCR beta chains were listed as associated with cytomegalovirus. A further reported finding was that TCR beta sequences accurately predicted the HLA-A and HLA-B alleles for most subjects in the first cohort. In a later analysis, HLA-associated TCR beta chains showed more clonal expansion and lower generation probabilities than non-associated chains that were equally common. The only immune exposure information available for the cohort was CMV serostatus.

The method behind the library was the immunoSEQ multiplex PCR assay. For the multiplex PCR, a mixture combining 60 forward primers for TCR Vbeta segments and 13 reverse primers for TCR Jbeta segments was used. The CDR3 region of rearranged TCR beta genes was amplified from genomic DNA by a multiplex PCR assay. Amplified TCR beta libraries were sequenced as 87-base-pair reads on the Illumina HiSeq System. The paper's data handling went like this. In a later analysis, tens of millions of unique TCR beta chains were counted across the 650 to 750 repertoires, and roughly 11 million of these chains were shared by at least two donors. Raw reads were error-corrected and collapsed into unique sequences by a nearest-neighbor algorithm in which closely related sequences were merged to remove PCR and sequencing errors. Alignment of CDR3 sequences to IMGT reference sequences was used to assign V, D and J gene segments. For a sequence to be retained, at least a six-nucleotide match to both a V gene segment and a J gene segment was required. Rearrangements were classified as productive when the CDR3 lacked stop codons and remained in frame with V and J, and all other rearrangements were classified as non-productive. CDR3 was defined by IMGT convention, running from the second conserved V-encoded cysteine to the conserved J-encoded phenylalanine. In an earlier analysis of 500 to 650 of the donors, sequences lacking an unambiguous match to a single V gene segment were excluded. In an earlier analysis of 587 of the donors, V segments were called functional above 56.7% productive rearrangements and were called segregating when the between-donor standard deviation exceeded 5%. A statistical classification framework was built to diagnose cytomegalovirus status from the catalog of TCR beta chain sequences. V and J gene assignment, in a later analysis, came from comparing TCR nucleotide sequences with IMGT/GENE-DB human TR gene sequences. Using the TCRdist pipeline, a later analysis assigned CDR3 sequences along with most-parsimonious VDJ recombination scenarios. In a later analysis, every TCR beta chain was defined by the combination of its CDR3 amino acid sequence and its V-gene family, and reads without a unique V-gene family were dropped. In a later analysis, several hundred highly shared, low-generation-probability nucleotide sequences were removed to address suspected cross-contamination and a sequencing artifact. A later analysis calculated a clonal expansion index for each public chain from normalized within-repertoire ranks of inferred template counts. In a later analysis, generation probabilities were computed with a VDJ recombination model fitted to out-of-frame rearrangements, and the resulting probabilities were checked against IGoR. In a later analysis, TCR-TCR, TCR-HLA and TCR-CMV co-occurrence was scored with hypergeometric tests, and a repertoire-size bias correction was applied to TCR pairs. A later analysis estimated false discovery rates by permuting HLA or CMV assignments 20 times. In a later analysis, co-occurring TCRs were grouped with DBSCAN, and TCRdist sequence similarity was added when clustering was performed within HLA-allele-positive subsets. Repertoires with fewer than 30,000 or more than 120,000 public chains were left out of co-occurrence clustering, as were five repertoires with anomalous nucleotide sharing. TCRdb re-hosts the immuneACCESS table, in-frame sequences only. Its copies lack some clones; in the studies checked, an unresolved V gene accounts for under half of them, and the cause for the rest is not known. The D gene and trimming were derived from the DNA, and the V and J assignments and clone size from that table. Recorded for this sample are 150,000 to 200,000 clones; approximately 80% of them occurred a single time. The ten biggest clones cover 8% to 10% of the sample.

The cohort comprised around 690 healthy bone marrow donors. All cohort members were sampled while nominally healthy, although unrecorded immune exposures were likely present. The donor was CMV seropositive and belonged to the group of a few hundred seropositive cohort members. A peripheral blood sample was provided by each donor, and peripheral blood mononuclear cells were used for TCR beta sequencing. Genomic DNA was extracted from the blood cell samples with the Qiagen DNeasy Blood Extraction Kit. The source is a man between 18 and 29 years old in good health and CMV-seropositive. Specimen: PBMCs. The V and J genes are TRBV7-8 and TRBJ2-5, with 7 central nucleotides matching TRBD2. The nucleotides read TGTGCCAGCAGCCCCCGTTGGGGGGGGACGGGCTCCCAAGAGACCCAGTACTTC. Protein translation: CASSPRWGGTGSQETQYF.